This T cell receptor (beta chain) was identified during a study of metastatic and nonmetastatic thyroid tumors. Before thyroid surgery, none of the patients had received any treatment. General study findings and limits: Reported TCR beta diversity, measured in blood and tumor, was significantly higher for malignant thyroid tumors than for benign nodules.

The CDR3 is 14 amino acids. CDR1 and CDR2 (germline): SGHTA, FQGNSA. Trimming at V came to 3 bases and at J to 5 bases, leaving 6 bases not matched to a gene. TCRdb re-called the PCR reads with MiXCR. Here the sample spans about 20,000 clones, around 10% being singletons. The sample holds many counts of this clone. What it binds is not known. This rearrangement joins TRBV7-2 to TRBJ2-7; 8 nucleotides match TRBD1. Material for sequencing was blood. The sequence was obtained from a female donor with papillary thyroid cancer or a benign thyroid nodule (not recorded which). Some clones in this sample may be carry-over from other donors' samples. CDR3 nucleotide sequence: TGTGCCAGCAGCTTTCGCCAGGGGGCGAACGAGCAGTACTTC. This codes for CASSFRQGANEQYF.